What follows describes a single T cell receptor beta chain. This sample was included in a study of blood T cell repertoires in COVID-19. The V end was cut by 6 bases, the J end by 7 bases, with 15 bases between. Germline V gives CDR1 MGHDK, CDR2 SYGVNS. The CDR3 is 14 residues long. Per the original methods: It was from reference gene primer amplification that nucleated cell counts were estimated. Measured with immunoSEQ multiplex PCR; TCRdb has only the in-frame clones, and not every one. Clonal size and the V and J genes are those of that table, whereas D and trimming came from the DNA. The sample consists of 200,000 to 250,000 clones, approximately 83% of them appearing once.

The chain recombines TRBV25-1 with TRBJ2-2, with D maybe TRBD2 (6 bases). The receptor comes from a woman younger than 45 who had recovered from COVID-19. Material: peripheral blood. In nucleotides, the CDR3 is TGTGCCAGCAGCAGGGTCAGGAGGGACGGGGAGCTGTTTTTT. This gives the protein CASSRVRRDGELFF.